These 20 T cell receptor beta chains were all obtained from the same sample, sequenced in a study of OX40 agonist ivuxolimab in advanced cancers. Repertoires were generated with immunoSEQ multiplex PCR, while TCRdb's copy carries only in-frame clones and drops some. The profile covers about 43,000 clones, with approximately 91% appearing a single time and about 20% taken by the ten largest. The starting material was CD4+ or CD8+ T cells sorted from blood, obtained in a trial of the OX40 agonist ivuxolimab. These TCRs come from an adult with an advanced solid tumor such as melanoma, head and neck, liver or kidney cancer.

With regard to this clone: Other DNA sequences in this specimen translate into the identical CDR3. The chain links TRBV9 to TRBJ1-1; 9 nucleotides match TRBD1. The CDR3 has 14 amino acids. J gave up 3 bases and V 3 bases, and 3 bases lay outside the gene matches. The V gene's germline CDR1 is SGDLS and CDR2 YYNGEE. The CDR3 DNA reads as TGTGCCAGCAGCGGGACAGGGGCGGACACTGAAGCTTTCTTT. Translation: CASSGTGADTEAFF.

The gene calls are TRBV27 and TRBJ2-7; D might be TRBD1 (5 bases). The CDR3 is 14 amino acids. Germline V gene sequence: CDR1 MNHEY, CDR2 SMNVEV (reference sequence). Trimming took off 2 bases at V and 4 bases at J, with 12 bases between the two ends. CDR3 DNA sequence: TGTGCCAGCAGTTTAAGGCAGACAGCTTACGAGCAGTACTTC. It translates to CASSLRQTAYEQYF.

J is TRBJ2-2 and V is TRBV19, with 7 bases matching TRBD1. CDR3 size: 15 residues. CDR1 and CDR2 (germline): LNHDA, SQIVND (reference sequence). Trimming cost V 0 bases and J 6 bases; bases outside gene matches: 4. The CDR3 protein is CASSIDPGGSGELFF. The CDR3 DNA sequence: TGTGCCAGTAGTATAGATCCAGGGGGTTCCGGGGAGCTGTTTTTT.

The chain couples TRBV7-9 to TRBJ1-1, with 9 bases fitting TRBD1. This CDR3 is 15 amino acids long. V was pared by 8 bases and J by 4 bases, with 11 bases of the junction left unmatched. Germline V lookup: CDR1 SEHNR, CDR2 FQNEAQ (reference sequence). CDR3 in amino acids: CASGGTGSIGTEAFF. CDR3 nucleotide sequence: TGTGCCAGCGGTGGGACAGGGTCCATTGGCACTGAAGCTTTCTTT. The full variable domain, rest sourced from reference TRBV7-9 and TRBJ1-1, is DTGVSQNPRHKITKRGQNVTFRCDPISEHNRLYWYRQTLGQGPEFLTYFQNEAQLEKSRLLSDRFSAERPKGSFSTLEIQRTEQGDSAMYLCASGGTGSIGTEAFFGQGTRLTVV.

The chain employs TRBV5-4 and TRBJ2-1, with 7 bases aligning to TRBD2. Germline lookup yields CDR1 SGHNT and CDR2 YYREEE (reference sequence). V was pared by 4 bases and J by 5 bases, with 6 bases of the junction left unmatched. This CDR3 is 14 amino acids long. CDR3 residues: CASSGGENDNEQFF. CDR3 nucleotides: TGTGCCAGCAGCGGGGGGGAGAACGACAATGAGCAGTTCTTC.

This clone has a single count. The chain combines TRBV5-1 with TRBJ2-7; D call uncertain. V lost 0 bases, J lost 1 base, and 8 bases lay in between. Germline V gene data show CDR1 as SGHRS and CDR2 as YFSETQ. This CDR3 has 14 residues. The DNA for the CDR3 is TGCGCCAGCAGCTTGGTTCCAGAATCCTACGAGCAGTACTTC. Encoded protein: CASSLVPESYEQYF.

This chain links TRBV19 with TRBJ1-5, with no clear D. The CDR3 runs to 18 residues. In germline, CDR1 is LNHDA, CDR2 SQIVND (reference sequence). V gave up 5 bases and J gave up 0 bases, with 20 bases separating them. In DNA, the CDR3 is TGTGCCAGTAGTCCCCGAAGTGTAGAATACAGTAGCAATCAGCCCCAGCATTTT. Its translation: CASSPRSVEYSSNQPQHF.

This chain joins TRBV6-5 and TRBJ2-7; D is unresolved. CDR3 size: 13 residues. Trimming pared 6 bases from V and 2 bases from J, leaving 11 bases between. Germline values: CDR1 MNHEY, CDR2 SVGAGI. CDR3 sequence reads: CASRPEGAYEQYF. As DNA, the CDR3 is TGTGCCAGCAGACCGGAAGGTGCCTACGAGCAGTACTTC.

V usage is TRBV6-5 and J usage is TRBJ2-1, with 8 bases identical to TRBD2. The CDR3 spans 15 residues. The junction had 10 bases not matched to a gene; V was cut back by 6 bases and J by 6 bases. CDR1 is MNHEY, CDR2 SVGAGI, per germline. The CDR3 reads CASSYLAGLSNEQFF. The CDR3 DNA is TGTGCCAGCAGCTATCTAGCGGGCCTGTCCAATGAGCAGTTCTTC.

The chain is built from TRBV5-6 and TRBJ1-1; 7 bases fit TRBD1. Germline V lookup: CDR1 SGHDT, CDR2 YYEEEE. The CDR3 is 14 residues long. The ends lost 0 bases at V and 5 bases at J; junction bases unmatched: 4. The CDR3 loop reads CASSLVQGVTEAFF. CDR3 coding DNA: TGTGCCAGCAGCTTGGTGCAGGGGGTTACTGAAGCTTTCTTT.

This clone showed up just once. The genes are TRBV29-1 and TRBJ2-1; 16 bases are shared with TRBD2. The CDR3 has 15 amino acids. The trim removed 6 bases at V and 7 bases at J, leaving 6 bases unmatched. Germline loops: CDR1 SQVTM, CDR2 ANQGSEA. This chain's CDR3 is CSVGGLAGGSNEQFF. DNA for the CDR3: TGCAGCGTAGGGGGACTAGCGGGAGGGAGTAATGAGCAGTTCTTC.

The V gene is TRBV2, the J gene TRBJ2-7; no definite D call. The CDR3 consists of 13 residues. CDR1 and CDR2 (germline): SNHLY, FYNNEI. Trimming took 3 bases from V and 4 from J, leaving 10 bases between them. The CDR3 sequence is CASSDNKGYEQYF. The DNA for the CDR3 is TGTGCCAGCAGTGATAATAAGGGATACGAGCAGTACTTC. The variable domain in full, completed from reference TRBV2 and TRBJ2-7, reads EPEVTQTPSHQVTQMGQEVILRCVPISNHLYFYWYRQILGQKVEFLVSFYNNEISEKSEIFDDQFSVERPDGSNFTLKIRSTKLEDSAMYFCASSDNKGYEQYFGPGTRLTVT.

The chain has TRBV28 and TRBJ2-3; a weak D match, TRBD1 (6 bases). With 3 bases removed from V and 6 bases from J, the gap between germline ends came to 19 bases. CDR1 and CDR2 from the germline V gene are MDHEN and SYDVKM. The CDR3 covers 16 residues. This CDR3 reads CASSLVGTRTSDTQYF. The CDR3 nucleotides read TGTGCCAGCAGTTTGGTTGGGACACGGACTTCGGATACGCAGTATTTT.

Here the CDR3 reads CATQRGENTEAFF. The CDR3 DNA reads as TGTGCCACCCAAAGGGGGGAGAACACTGAAGCTTTCTTT. V is TRBV19 and J is TRBJ1-1; D perhaps matches TRBD1 (6 bases). This CDR3 region has 13 residues. CDR1 and CDR2 from the germline V gene are LNHDA and SQIVND (reference sequence). Trimming cost V 10 bases and J 1 base, with 13 bases left between them.

V gene TRBV5-6 combines with J gene TRBJ1-2, with TRBD1 as a possible D gene (6 bases). The V gene lost 1 base and the J gene lost 5 bases, with 12 bases spanning the gap. Germline CDR1 reads SGHDT; CDR2 reads YYEEEE. The CDR3 contains 14 residues. The CDR3 DNA is TGTGCCAGCAGCTTGTTCGGGACAAGTTATGGCTACACCTTC. It translates to CASSLFGTSYGYTF.

The V gene is TRBV19, the J gene TRBJ1-1; D is undetermined. The CDR3 runs to 13 residues. The V end lost 3 bases, the J end lost 8 bases, and 13 bases lay between the germline ends. Per germline, CDR1 LNHDA and CDR2 SQIVND (reference sequence). As DNA, the CDR3 is TGTGCCAGTAGTATCGGTTGGGGTAGGGAAGCTTTCTTT. Protein: CASSIGWGREAFF.

This clone was seen a single time. The chain is built from TRBV27 and TRBJ2-3, with no clear D. Trimming removed 0 bases from V and 9 bases from J, with 13 bases in between. Germline V gene lookup returns CDR1 MNHEY and CDR2 SMNVEV (reference sequence). CDR3 length: 14 residues. CDR3 sequence reads: CASSLSEGFHTQYF. The CDR3 DNA reads as TGTGCCAGCAGTTTATCGGAAGGATTTCACACGCAGTATTTT.

The rearrangement joins TRBV27 to TRBJ1-6; D remains ambiguous. The germline V and J ends were trimmed by 6 bases and 0 bases, with 24 bases remaining between them. The CDR3 extends over 20 amino acids. CDR1 and CDR2 from the germline V gene are MNHEY and SMNVEV (reference sequence). The CDR3 DNA is TGTGCCAGCAGAGAACCGGGAGGAACGCTTTGGGGCTCCTATAATTCACCCCTCCACTTT. Residues: CASREPGGTLWGSYNSPLHF.

V usage is TRBV5-1 and J usage is TRBJ1-2, with unresolved D. CDR1 SGHRS and CDR2 YFSETQ come from the germline V gene. The V and J ends lost 0 bases and 7 bases respectively, with 7 bases between them. This CDR3 spans 12 amino acids. CDR3 sequence (DNA): TGCGCCAGCAGCTTGGGAGGGAGTGGCTACACCTTC. It is translated as CASSLGGSGYTF.

Concerning this clone itself: Its ends do not fully match the called genes, so a read error is possible. This rearrangement joins TRBV6-1 to TRBJ1-3, with no clear D. This CDR3 contains 15 residues. CDR1 is MNHNS and CDR2 is SASEGT in the germline V gene. CDR3 in DNA: TGTGCCAGCAGTGAAGACTTAGGCCCTGGGAACACCATATATTTT. This sequence encodes CASSEDLGPGNTIYF.